Below are 20 T cell receptor beta chains sequenced from a single sample in a study of cytomegalovirus exposure and HLA in healthy donors. Primers: 60 Vbeta forward and 13 Jbeta reverse. The assay was immunoSEQ multiplex PCR, and TCRdb's table has in-frame clones only and misses some. The profile shows fewer than 250,000 clones, 82% of them singletons. Sample: PBMCs. The receptors here all came from a man aged 40-55 years in good health and CMV-seropositive.

V usage is TRBV27 and J usage is TRBJ2-1; D perhaps matches TRBD1 (6 bases). Trimming left V 3 bases short and J 9 bases short, with 18 bases between. Germline-derived CDR1 and CDR2 are MNHEY and SMNVEV (reference sequence). The length of the CDR3 is 15 residues. CDR3 amino acids: CASSLATGSVGEQFF. DNA for the CDR3: TGTGCCAGCAGTTTGGCAACAGGGAGCGTTGGTGAGCAGTTCTTC.

This rearrangement joins TRBV5-4 to TRBJ1-1; the D gene is possibly TRBD1 (6 bases). The V end lost 1 base, the J end lost 1 base, and 11 bases lay between the germline ends. CDR1 and CDR2 (germline): SGHNT, YYREEE (reference sequence). This CDR3 has 15 amino acids. The CDR3 DNA reads TGTGCCAGCAGCTTGCCGCAGGGGCGGAACACTGAAGCTTTCTTT. This sequence encodes CASSLPQGRNTEAFF.

The V and J genes are TRBV7-6 and TRBJ2-7, with a possible D match to TRBD2 (6 bases). The CDR3 covers 15 residues. Deletions cut 1 base from V and 2 bases from J, with 12 bases between. Germline assignment: CDR1 SGHVS and CDR2 FNYEAQ. CDR3 nucleotide sequence: TGTGCCAGCAGCTTAGGTGCGGGATCTCCCTACGAGCAGTACTTC. Protein: CASSLGAGSPYEQYF.

This chain joins TRBV6-5 and TRBJ1-2, with 8 bases fitting TRBD1. Germline trimming cut 4 bases from V and 4 bases from J; bases unmatched to any gene: 11. In germline, CDR1 is MNHEY, CDR2 SVGAGI. This CDR3 contains 16 residues. In DNA form, the CDR3 reads TGTGCCAGCAGTTCTCGACCAGGGGGCATGGTCTATGGCTACACCTTC. The encoded protein is CASSSRPGGMVYGYTF.

The rearrangement links TRBV6-1 to TRBJ2-7, with TRBD1 as a possible D gene (6 bases). The V and J ends lost 6 bases and 0 bases respectively, with 12 bases between them. CDR1 and CDR2 from the germline V gene are MNHNS and SASEGT. There are 14 residues in the CDR3. The CDR3 loop is CASRRGHSSYEQYV. DNA of the CDR3: TGTGCCAGCAGAAGGGGACACAGCTCCTACGAGCAGTACGTC.

The chain links TRBV19 to TRBJ1-5; TRBD1 aligns across 10 bases. The germline gives CDR1 LNHDA, CDR2 SQIVND (reference sequence). The CDR3 runs 15 residues. V lost 3 bases and J lost 2; bases outside the gene matches: 1. The CDR3 region is CASSIGTGGNQPQHF. The CDR3 nucleotides are TGTGCCAGTAGTATCGGGACAGGGGGCAATCAGCCCCAGCATTTT. Drawing the rest from reference TRBV19 and TRBJ1-5, the complete variable domain is DGGITQSPKYLFRKEGQNVTLSCEQNLNHDAMYWYRQDPGQGLRLIYYSQIVNDFQKGDIAEGYSVSREKKESFPLTVTSAQKNPTAFYLCASSIGTGGNQPQHFGDGTRLSIL.

J is TRBJ1-3 and V is TRBV19, with D uncertain. This CDR3 comprises 14 residues. Trimming stripped 8 bases from V and 3 bases from J, with 14 bases between. Germline V gene sequence: CDR1 LNHDA, CDR2 SQIVND (reference sequence). The CDR3 DNA reads TGTGCCAGTCGACCCGCGGGCTTTGGAAACACCATATATTTT. Its protein is CASRPAGFGNTIYF.

The chain has TRBV18 and TRBJ1-1; 7 positions agree with TRBD1. Losses at the gene ends were 2 bases for V and 4 bases for J; bases not matched to a gene: 4. The CDR3 covers 14 residues. CDR1 is KGHSH and CDR2 is LQKENI in the germline V gene. The CDR3 reads CASSPRQGTTEAFF. In nucleotides, the CDR3 is TGTGCCAGCTCACCAAGACAGGGAACCACTGAAGCTTTCTTT.

The chain uses TRBV19 and TRBJ2-3, with D possibly matching TRBD2 (6 bases). CDR3 length equals 16 residues. The germline V gene encodes CDR1 LNHDA and CDR2 SQIVND (reference sequence). V lost 2 bases and J 0 bases, leaving 12 bases between the germline ends. The CDR3 coding sequence is TGTGCCAGTAGTATAAGGCTAGCGCTTAGCACAGATACGCAGTATTTT. It specifies CASSIRLALSTDTQYF.

This clone turned up a few times. CDR3 loop: CASSVTGVEQYV. The CDR3 DNA reads TGTGCCAGCAGTGTAACGGGGGTTGAGCAGTACGTC. This rearrangement joins TRBV2 to TRBJ2-7, with D possibly TRBD2 on 6 matching bases. Germline assignment: CDR1 SNHLY and CDR2 FYNNEI. Trimming shortened V by 4 bases and J by 7 bases, and 11 bases separated the two germline ends. The CDR3 consists of 12 residues.

This clone was observed a few times. J is TRBJ2-3 and V is TRBV5-4; D is perhaps TRBD2 (6 bases). The CDR3 has 17 residues. V was trimmed by 1 base and J by 2 bases, leaving 17 bases between them. Germline CDR1 reads SGHNT; CDR2 reads YYREEE (reference sequence). The CDR3 DNA reads TGTGCCAGCAGCTTGAGGAAAATAAGCGGGTACACAGATACGCAGTATTTT. Translating it yields CASSLRKISGYTDTQYF.

This rearrangement joins TRBV15 to TRBJ2-5; 8 nucleotides align to TRBD1. Germline loops: CDR1 LNHNV, CDR2 YYDKDF (reference sequence). Unmatched junction bases numbered 6, after V lost 1 base and J lost 2 bases. The CDR3 extends over 16 amino acids. CDR3 nucleotide sequence: TGTGCCACCAGCAGAGGACGCAGGGGGCTTCAAGAGACCCAGTACTTC. Translating it yields CATSRGRRGLQETQYF.

V and J are TRBV2 and TRBJ2-5; 7 bases are a match to TRBD2. The CDR3 runs to 13 residues. The ends lost 8 bases at V and 5 bases at J; junction bases unmatched: 8. The germline V gene has CDR1 SNHLY and CDR2 FYNNEI. CDR3 residues: CASGVLASETQYF. The CDR3 region has the DNA TGTGCCAGCGGGGTACTAGCGTCGGAGACCCAGTACTTC.

A single count supports this clone. V and J are TRBV6-1 and TRBJ2-7; D uncertain. V gave up 6 bases and J gave up 2 bases, with 14 bases separating them. Germline assignment: CDR1 MNHNS and CDR2 SASEGT. The CDR3 has 14 residues. CDR3 protein: CASSLEPNPYEQYV. CDR3 coding DNA: TGTGCCAGCAGCTTGGAGCCAAATCCCTACGAGCAGTACGTC.

This clone was seen once. The chain employs TRBV7-9 and TRBJ1-4, with no clear D. The germline V and J ends were trimmed by 1 base and 2 bases, with 14 bases remaining between them. Per germline, CDR1 SEHNR and CDR2 FQNEAQ (reference sequence). The CDR3 length is 17 residues. CDR3 loop: CASSLVQAILTNEKLFF. As DNA, the CDR3 is TGTGCCAGCAGCTTAGTTCAAGCGATCCTTACTAATGAAAAACTGTTTTTT. Supplemented by reference TRBV7-9 and TRBJ1-4, the full variable domain reads DTGVSQNPRHKITKRGQNVTFRCDPISEHNRLYWYRQTLGQGPEFLTYFQNEAQLEKSRLLSDRFSAERPKGSFSTLEIQRTEQGDSAMYLCASSLVQAILTNEKLFFGSGTQLSVL.

CDR3 residues: CASSRDRNEKLFF. CDR3 bases: TGTGCCAGCAGTCGGGACAGAAATGAAAAACTGTTTTTT. This chain uses TRBV6-1 with TRBJ1-4; TRBD1 aligns across 7 bases. Trimming took 5 bases from V and 5 from J; bases not matched to a gene: 2. Germline V lookup: CDR1 MNHNS, CDR2 SASEGT. This CDR3 has 13 residues.

The V gene is TRBV5-1, the J gene TRBJ1-2; TRBD1 matches 8 bases. Per germline, CDR1 SGHRS and CDR2 YFSETQ. V shed 4 bases, J shed 5 bases, and the junction held 4 bases outside the gene matches. CDR3 size: 13 residues. The CDR3 nucleotides read TGCGCCAGCAGCCCTGGACAGGGATATGGCTACACCTTC. This translates into CASSPGQGYGYTF.

This chain connects TRBV7-2 to TRBJ2-6; 8 bases line up with TRBD2. The V gene's germline CDR1 is SGHTA and CDR2 FQGNSA. This CDR3 is 18 amino acids long. With V trimmed by 5 bases and J by 0 bases, 9 bases remained unmatched. The CDR3 nucleotides are TGTGCCAGCAGCCCTGACGGGGGGGCAGTCTCTGGGGCCAACGTCCTGACTTTC. Its translation: CASSPDGGAVSGANVLTF.

In this sample, this clone turned up once. This chain joins TRBV5-8 and TRBJ1-1; D possibly corresponds to TRBD1 (5 bases). Germline CDR1 reads SGHTS; CDR2 reads YDEGEE. CDR3 length: 15 residues. V lost 0 bases, J lost 3 bases, and 12 bases lay in between. Here the CDR3 reads CASSLAWGVDTEAFF. In nucleotides, the CDR3 is TGTGCCAGCAGCTTGGCCTGGGGGGTCGACACTGAAGCTTTCTTT.

CDR3 nucleotides: TGTGCCAGCAGCGGAGACACGAACCAGCCCCAGCATTTT. Translation gives CASSGDTNQPQHF. This rearrangement joins TRBV9 to TRBJ1-5; no clear D. The CDR3 length is 13 residues. Trimming took 3 bases from V and 7 from J, leaving 11 bases between them. Germline loops: CDR1 SGDLS, CDR2 YYNGEE. Filled out from reference TRBV9 and TRBJ1-5, the complete variable domain reads DSGVTQTPKHLITATGQRVTLRCSPRSGDLSVYWYQQSLDQGLQFLIQYYNGEERAKGNILERFSAQQFPDLHSELNLSSLELGDSALYFCASSGDTNQPQHFGDGTRLSIL.